This T cell receptor beta chain was found in a study of T-cell memory formation after mild COVID-19 (dated by TCRdb to the early 2020s). With regard to the full study: TCR sequence clusters from the two donors were found to be largely donor specific. T-cell clones expanding and contracting after mild COVID-19 in two donors were tracked by longitudinal TCRalpha and TCRbeta repertoire sequencing. Two young, previously healthy adult volunteers made up the cohort, one male and one female.

This clonotype was seen ten or more times. Its antigen is not yet known. There are no base qualities to consult, and no much larger clone falls within one base. Trimming takes 1 base off V and 1 base off J; junction bases not matched to a gene: 8. The CDR3 spans 17 residues, from the cysteine through the phenylalanine. Left in the record is the CDR3 DNA by itself, 51 bases read in frame from the first base. CDR1 and CDR2 are read off the germline V gene (reference sequence) as LNHNV and YYDKDF. General conclusions and limits of the study: Contracting CD4+ clones were found mainly in CM and EM memory subsets, while CD8+ clones were enriched in EMRA. Clones that contracted from day 15 to 85 showed balanced CD4/CD8 phenotypes, whereas a second wave of clones that expanded from day 15 to 37 leaned towards CD4+. SARS-CoV-2 specificity was not confirmed for the second-wave clones peaking on day 37. Some responding clones were detected in pre-infection memory, suggesting pre-existing cross-reactive memory T cells joined the SARS-CoV-2 response. Only two mild cases were covered by the study, and larger cohorts that include severe cases with pre-infection samples were considered necessary.

Sequenced using an Illumina NovaSeq 6000. Using 5'RACE with constant-segment primers, TCRalpha and TCRbeta cDNA libraries were constructed, with sample barcodes and unique molecular identifiers added in the process. RNA was extracted from every sample with Trizol reagent. The libraries were amplified in two PCR steps, and the second step added a second sample barcode and Illumina TruSeq adapters. Libraries were sequenced on an Illumina NovaSeq with 2 x 150 bp paired-end reads. The authors' pipeline ran thus. With migec v1.2.7, reads were demultiplexed and then collapsed into UMI-guided consensus sequences. Using mixcr v2.1.11, UMI consensuses were aligned to TRA and TRB V and J templates and then assembled into clonotypes. A clonotype was counted as expanded or contracted only if both edgeR and NoisET called the change significant, with noise models trained on biological replicates. edgeR calls used a false discovery rate-adjusted p below 0.01 and a log2 fold-change threshold of 1. As an exploratory analysis of dynamics, max-normalized trajectories of the 1000 most abundant clonotypes were examined by PCA with hierarchical clustering. The CD4 or CD8 phenotype of responding clones was assigned using the separately sequenced CD4+ and CD8+ repertoires. The public sequencing data were trimmed at Q25 with fastp and processed into clonotypes with MiXCR by TCRdb, which kept only in-frame beta chains. Merged by CDR3 protein, the rows form single entries marked with the most common genes and DNA. The V and J calls, along with clone size, are taken from TCRdb and not from the paper's own processing. The sample table contains about half a million distinct CDR3 sequences; only one count was recorded for 15% to 20% of them. The ten largest clones take up 9% to 15% of the sample.

PBMCs were isolated by Ficoll-Paque density gradient centrifugation. The chain is made from TRBV15 and TRBJ2-5, and TRBD2 matches 8 of the central bases. This TCR was recovered from an adult woman who had mild COVID-19 (a few samples of this study predate the infection). The sample titles of this study are shuffled in the database, so cell type and time point are left out; the donor was told from shared clones. Sample: PBMCs or a T cell subset sorted from them (not recorded which). In nucleotides, the sequence is TGTGCCACCAGCAGAGGAACCGCGGGGGGTCCCCAAGAGACCCAGTACTTC. Translation gives CATSRGTAGGPQETQYF.